Shown below are 27 T cell receptor beta chains from a single sample sequenced in a study of T-cell memory formation after mild COVID-19. TCRdb re-called the 5' RACE reads with MiXCR, one entry per CDR3 protein. In the table there are around 120,000 distinct CDR3 sequences, around a sixth of which are singletons. Sample: PBMCs or a T cell subset sorted from them (not recorded which). These receptors came from an adult woman who had mild COVID-19 (a few samples of this study predate the infection). Cell type and time point are not known.

The V gene is TRBV6-4, the J gene TRBJ2-1; 7 bases line up with TRBD2. The length of the CDR3 is 15 residues. Germline loops: CDR1 MRHNA, CDR2 SNTAGT. Trimming took 3 bases from V and 6 from J; bases not matched to a gene: 8. The DNA for the CDR3 is TGTGCCAGCAGTGATTGGGGGGGGAAGGTCAATGAGCAGTTCTTC. Translation gives CASSDWGGKVNEQFF.

This clonotype was observed a few times. The rearrangement links TRBV29-1 to TRBJ2-5; possibly TRBD1 for D (5 bases). This CDR3 spans 13 amino acids. V was clipped by 4 bases and J by 5 bases, with 14 bases between them. The germline CDR1 and CDR2 sequences are SQVTM and ANQGSEA. In nucleotides, the CDR3 is TGCAGCGTTGCAGCCAGGGCGTACGAGACCCAGTACTTC. It is translated as CSVAARAYETQYF. Variable domain in full (rest from reference TRBV29-1 and TRBJ2-5): SAVISQKPSRDICQRGTSLTIQCQVDSQVTMMFWYRQQPGQSLTLIATANQGSEATYESGFVIDKFPISRPNLTFSTLTVSNMSPEDSSIYLCSVAARAYETQYFGPGTRLLVL.

This clonotype was found a few times. The genes are TRBV4-1 and TRBJ2-7; 10 bases are shared with TRBD2. Per the germline V gene, CDR1 is MGHRA and CDR2 is YSYEKL. Trimming took 0 bases from V and 3 from J; bases not matched to a gene: 11. There are 18 residues in the CDR3. CDR3 in DNA: TGCGCCAGCAGCCAAGATGGCTTAGCGGGGGGCATTATCTACGAGCAGTACTTC. Translation: CASSQDGLAGGIIYEQYF.

The chain carries TRBV20-1 and TRBJ1-3; no definite D call. The CDR3 runs 13 residues. The germline V gene encodes CDR1 DFQATT and CDR2 SNEGSKA (reference sequence). The germline V and J ends were trimmed by 6 bases and 0 bases, with 9 bases remaining between them. CDR3 sequence reads: CSAERVSGNTIYF. As DNA, the CDR3 is TGCAGTGCAGAGAGGGTCTCTGGAAACACCATATATTTT.

This clonotype was detected only a few times. The V and J genes are TRBV4-1 and TRBJ2-2, with D unclear. V lost 1 base to trimming and J lost 0 bases, with 18 bases between them. From germline, CDR1 is MGHRA and CDR2 YSYEKL. CDR3 length equals 19 residues. The CDR3 loop is CASSQGGGRKRPNTGELFF. The CDR3 nucleotides read TGCGCCAGCAGCCAAGGAGGTGGTCGGAAGCGCCCGAACACCGGGGAGCTGTTTTTT.

Within the sample, this clonotype is medium-sized. The CDR3 reads CASSQDLSLGPDSGNTIYF. DNA for the CDR3: TGCGCCAGCAGCCAGGATCTCAGTTTGGGCCCGGACTCTGGAAACACCATATATTTT. This chain connects TRBV4-1 to TRBJ1-3; D not certain. This CDR3 spans 19 amino acids. From germline, CDR1 is MGHRA and CDR2 YSYEKL. Trimming removed 3 bases from V and 0 bases from J, with 21 bases in between.

This clonotype was counted between two and nine times. The chain employs TRBV19 and TRBJ1-5; the match to TRBD1 covers 8 bases. V dropped 4 bases and J dropped 7; count of bases not matched to a gene: 6. Per germline, CDR1 LNHDA and CDR2 SQIVND (reference sequence). The CDR3 totals 14 residues. The CDR3: CASSTGQGGQPQHF. The DNA for the CDR3 is TGTGCCAGTAGTACTGGACAGGGCGGGCAGCCCCAGCATTTT.

This clonotype was seen a handful of times. The chain joins TRBV12-3 or TRBV12-4 to TRBJ2-1; 9 bases agree with TRBD2. The CDR3 is 16 amino acids. Trimming at V came to 3 bases and at J to 8 bases, leaving 11 bases not matched to a gene. This CDR3 reads CASSFGWGGRVDEQFF. Here the CDR3 DNA reads TGTGCCAGCAGTTTCGGATGGGGCGGGAGGGTCGATGAGCAGTTCTTC.

The V and J genes are TRBV6-5 and TRBJ1-3; D is ambiguous. Germline V gene sequence: CDR1 MNHEY, CDR2 SVGAGI. V shed 8 bases and J shed 2 bases, with 10 bases lying between them. The CDR3 is 13 residues long. CDR3 region: CASSAAAGNTIYF. The CDR3 DNA reads TGTGCCAGCTCGGCTGCAGCTGGAAACACCATATATTTT.

This chain joins TRBV29-1 and TRBJ2-3; D unclear. The germline gives CDR1 SQVTM, CDR2 ANQGSEA. The V gene lost 5 bases and the J gene lost 1 base, with 7 bases spanning the gap. CDR3 length: 12 amino acids. The DNA for the CDR3 is TGCAGCGTTCACGTGGGCACAGATACGCAGTATTTT. It specifies CSVHVGTDTQYF.

There are a few counts of this clonotype. This chain joins TRBV29-1 and TRBJ2-2; D uncertain. Germline CDR1 and CDR2: SQVTM and ANQGSEA. With 1 base removed from V and 0 bases from J, the gap between germline ends came to 9 bases. CDR3 length: 15 residues. CDR3 in DNA: TGCAGCGTTGAAGGCATCACCGCGAACACCGGGGAGCTGTTTTTT. This encodes CSVEGITANTGELFF.

The gene calls are TRBV7-6 and TRBJ2-1, with D possibly being TRBD2 (5 bases). Trimming removed 3 bases at V and 3 bases at J, with 12 bases between. This CDR3 comprises 15 residues. Looked up from germline, CDR1 is SGHVS and CDR2 is FNYEAQ. The CDR3 here is CASSLRETNYNEQFF. The CDR3 DNA sequence: TGTGCCAGCAGCTTGAGGGAGACGAACTACAATGAGCAGTTCTTC.

There are a few counts of this clonotype. Written as DNA, the CDR3 is TGCGCCAGCAGCCAAGGCCCGGGACAATCACTCGGCTACACCTTC. Amino acids: CASSQGPGQSLGYTF. The V gene is TRBV4-1, the J gene TRBJ1-2; TRBD1 is a possible D gene (6 bases). Trimming pared 1 base from V and 8 bases from J, leaving 17 bases between. The CDR3 length is 15 residues. Looked up from germline, CDR1 is MGHRA and CDR2 is YSYEKL.

Regarding this clonotype: An end of the junction does not agree with germline; a read error may underlie this. The J gene is TRBJ2-2, the V gene TRBV10-3; D could derive from TRBD1 or TRBD2 (6 bases each). CDR1 is ENHRY and CDR2 is SYGVKD in the germline V gene. The CDR3 length is 14 residues. CDR3 amino acids: CAISSGANTGDLFF. The CDR3 DNA follows: TGTGCCATCAGTTCGGGGGCGAACACCGGGGATCTGTTTTTT.

This sequence joins TRBV7-2 and TRBJ1-2, with 8 bases matching TRBD1. CDR1 and CDR2 from the germline V gene are SGHTA and FQGNSA. Trimming cost V 5 bases and J 8 bases; bases outside gene matches: 13. The CDR3 is made up of 15 amino acids. The chain's CDR3 is CASSVPGQAPLGYTF. In nucleotides, the CDR3 is TGTGCCAGCAGCGTTCCGGGACAGGCGCCCCTGGGCTACACCTTC.

V usage is TRBV7-9 and J usage is TRBJ1-6; a weak D match, TRBD1 (5 bases). This CDR3 has 13 amino acids. With 0 bases removed from V and 14 bases from J, the gap between germline ends came to 11 bases. CDR1 and CDR2 from the germline V gene are SEHNR and FQNEAQ (reference sequence). In DNA form, the CDR3 reads TGTGCCAGCAGCTTAGCTGGTTCGGGGGCCCTCCACTTT. It is translated as CASSLAGSGALHF.

This clonotype was observed a handful of times. The gene calls are TRBV6-6 and TRBJ1-6; 8 nucleotides align to TRBD1. Trimming removed 7 bases from V and 9 bases from J; junction bases left unmatched: 5. The CDR3 is 13 amino acids. The germline V gene has CDR1 MNHNY and CDR2 SVGAGI (reference sequence). The chain's CDR3 is CASNPTGVSPLHF. The CDR3 DNA reads as TGTGCCAGCAACCCGACAGGGGTTTCACCCCTCCACTTT.

This clonotype was picked up a small number of times. This chain uses TRBV29-1 with TRBJ2-1; D is ambiguous. CDR3 length equals 12 residues. Germline values: CDR1 SQVTM, CDR2 ANQGSEA. Deletions cut 4 bases from V and 0 bases from J, with 4 bases between. The CDR3, as DNA: TGCAGCGTTGCTGGCTCCTACAATGAGCAGTTCTTC. It yields the protein CSVAGSYNEQFF.

This CDR3 is CASSERGQGSYEQYF. Here the CDR3 DNA reads TGTGCCAGCAGTGAAAGGGGACAGGGGTCCTACGAGCAGTACTTC. The rearrangement links TRBV2 to TRBJ2-7, with TRBD1 matching 10 bases. This CDR3 has 15 residues. Germline trimming cut 2 bases from V and 1 base from J; bases unmatched to any gene: 2. CDR1 SNHLY and CDR2 FYNNEI come from the germline V gene.

This clonotype was detected only a few times. The chain uses TRBV5-1 and TRBJ2-3; unclear D gene. Trimming pared 1 base from V and 0 bases from J, leaving 9 bases between. The CDR3 has 15 amino acids. The germline CDR1 and CDR2 sequences are SGHRS and YFSETQ. This CDR3 is CASSLNLRSTDTQYF. Here the CDR3 DNA reads TGCGCCAGCAGCTTGAACCTGAGGAGCACAGATACGCAGTATTTT.

There are a few counts of this clonotype. This chain joins TRBV7-2 and TRBJ2-5, with D uncertain. V was trimmed by 5 bases and J by 0 bases, leaving 13 bases between them. The CDR3 contains 15 residues. Germline V gene lookup returns CDR1 SGHTA and CDR2 FQGNSA. The CDR3 nucleotides read TGTGCCAGCAGCGCCCAAGAGTGGTACCAAGAGACCCAGTACTTC. Translation: CASSAQEWYQETQYF. Together with reference TRBV7-2 and TRBJ2-5, the CDR3 gives the full variable domain: GAGVSQSPSNKVTEKGKDVELRCDPISGHTALYWYRQSLGQGLEFLIYFQGNSAPDKSGLPSDRFSAERTGGSVSTLTIQRTQQEDSAVYLCASSAQEWYQETQYFGPGTRLLVL.

This clonotype was counted between two and nine times. This chain links TRBV28 with TRBJ2-5, with 7 bases lining up with TRBD2. J lost 2 bases, V lost 6 bases, and 9 bases had no gene match. The CDR3 extends over 15 amino acids. Looked up from germline, CDR1 is MDHEN and CDR2 is SYDVKM. In nucleotides, the CDR3 is TGTGCCAGCAGCCCCTTTAGGGGAGGGCAAGAGACCCAGTACTTC. Amino acid sequence: CASSPFRGGQETQYF.

In this sample, this clonotype turned up many times. CDR3 DNA: TGCGCCAGCAGTCCGGATCCGGGACTAGCGGCCGAGCAGTACTTC. This sequence encodes CASSPDPGLAAEQYF. V gene TRBV5-1 combines with J gene TRBJ2-7, with 11 bases identical to TRBD2. There are 15 residues in the CDR3. Germline CDR1 reads SGHRS; CDR2 reads YFSETQ. V lost 5 bases, J lost 6 bases, and 10 bases stayed unmatched.

V is TRBV29-1 and J is TRBJ2-7; the match to TRBD1 covers 10 bases. The CDR3 runs 13 residues. V was pared by 7 bases and J by 6 bases, with 9 bases of the junction left unmatched. CDR1 is SQVTM, CDR2 ANQGSEA, per germline. The CDR3 DNA reads as TGCAGCGGGCAGGACAGGGGGAATTTCGAGCAGTACTTC. It encodes CSGQDRGNFEQYF.

In its sample, this clonotype was seen a few times. The chain links TRBV7-8 to TRBJ1-1; 10 bases are shared with TRBD1. The CDR3 covers 15 residues. V shed 3 bases and J 5 bases; nucleotides not matched to a gene: 6. CDR1 is SGHVS, CDR2 FQNEAQ, per germline. The CDR3 loop reads CASSFRTGGWTEAFF. As DNA, the CDR3 is TGTGCCAGCAGCTTCCGGACAGGGGGTTGGACTGAAGCTTTCTTT.

This clonotype was counted a few times. V usage is TRBV20-1 and J usage is TRBJ2-6, with a tentative D call TRBD1 (5 bases). Germline CDR1 and CDR2: DFQATT and SNEGSKA (reference sequence). The CDR3 runs to 17 residues. Trimming took 0 bases from V and 0 from J, leaving 12 bases between them. The CDR3 DNA reads TGCAGTGCTAGAGATCGGTTGGGGCACTCTGGGGCCAACGTCCTGACTTTC. It translates to CSARDRLGHSGANVLTF.

CDR3 protein: CSVEVRTVSYEQYF. The CDR3 DNA reads as TGCAGCGTTGAAGTCCGGACAGTCTCATACGAGCAGTACTTC. The chain is built from TRBV29-1 and TRBJ2-7; the D gene is possibly TRBD1 (6 bases). The CDR3 spans 14 residues. Trimming took off 1 base at V and 4 bases at J, with 14 bases between the two ends. Germline V gene lookup returns CDR1 SQVTM and CDR2 ANQGSEA.